This is a list of T cell receptor beta chains from one sample in a study of PD-1 and CTLA-4 blockade in melanoma. Only in-frame clones appear in the TCRdb table, and some are missing; sequencing was by immunoSEQ multiplex PCR. This sample carries roughly 11,000 clones, 75% to 85% of them seen once, and the ten largest clones take about a third. The starting material was CD8+ T cells from peripheral blood, obtained from a patient given anti-PD-1 treatment. These receptors were taken from a human donor with melanoma. Both conserved end residues are trimmed from each CDR3.

V	J	CDR3
TRBV5-4	TRBJ1-2	ASFGGESYT
TRBV5-6	TRBJ1-5	ASSFGGRGQPQH
TRBV11-3	TRBJ1-6	ASSPMTGGGSPLH
TRBV11-2	TRBJ2-1	ASSLGLRDWGNEQF
TRBV4-2	TRBJ2-5	ASSQEGRIQETQY
TRBV6-5	TRBJ2-1	ASSTGIEQF
TRBV10-1	TRBJ2-3	ASSRTSGGSTDTQY
TRBV30	TRBJ1-5	AWTLTGGGQPQH
TRBV7-7	TRBJ2-5	ASSPTGWQETQY
TRBV9	TRBJ2-7	ASSVDISYEQY
TRBV29-1	TRBJ2-7	SVESASTDYEQY
TRBV11-3	TRBJ2-1	ASSPQPTTSGGPGNNEQF
TRBV19	TRBJ2-3	ASSIDGGDSVYTDTQY
TRBV3-1/TRBV3-2	TRBJ1-2	ASSQGRVIYGYT
TRBV11-2	TRBJ2-1	ASSPGATGKNEQF
TRBV21-1	TRBJ1-3	ASSKRAKKQGNTIY
TRBV4-1	TRBJ2-1	ASSQEPSGVLNEQF
TRBV2	TRBJ2-5	ASSERTGGRETQY
TRBV6-5	TRBJ2-1	ASSPGTDDEQF
TRBV4-3	TRBJ2-5	ASSVWGKQETQY
TRBV30	TRBJ2-7	AWSPDSFFHEQY
TRBV19	TRBJ2-7	ASSIEGGPYYEQY
TRBV11-3	TRBJ2-3	ASSWTSGYTDTQY
TRBV13	TRBJ2-1	ASSFSYSSANEQF
TRBV29-1	TRBJ2-2	SVDSFGELF
TRBV5-4	TRBJ2-7	ASSLSGSYSEQY
TRBV6-5	TRBJ1-1	ASSYGQNPNTEAF
TRBV5-8	TRBJ2-4	ASSLGGGLH
TRBV5-1	TRBJ2-7	ASSLAAGSGYEQY
TRBV5-5	TRBJ2-7	ASSLVSTGPTG
TRBV2	TRBJ2-1	ASSETADGSYNEQF
TRBV7-8	TRBJ2-3	ASSLISSSTDTQY
TRBV11-3	TRBJ1-1	ASSLGEYTEAF
TRBV7-9	TRBJ2-2	ASSLASGELF
TRBV6-2/TRBV6-3	TRBJ1-2	ASSYGIPDGYT
TRBV19	TRBJ1-1	ASSIWGRTEAF
TRBV4-1	TRBJ1-6	ASSQPRGFSPDSPLH